This TCR beta chain was obtained from a study of blood T cell repertoires in COVID-19. On the study more broadly: Donors in the United States, Italy and Spain gave samples during acute or convalescent COVID-19. From T cells, B-cell-depleted T cells, or PBMCs came the material, which was cDNA or gDNA.

In the authors' methods: By means of reference gene primer amplification, nucleated cell counts were estimated. Some clones are missing from TCRdb's copy, which holds only in-frame ones; the method was immunoSEQ multiplex PCR. D and trimming come from the DNA, and the V and J calls and clone size come from that table. The sample lists roughly 140,000 clones; 81% were seen once. Trimming pared 8 bases from V and 5 bases from J, leaving 9 bases between. The CDR3 runs 12 residues. Germline assignment: CDR1 LNHDA and CDR2 SQIVND (reference sequence). Sequenced material: peripheral blood. The gene calls are TRBV19 and TRBJ2-2; no firm D call. This TCR derives from a human donor with acute or convalescent COVID-19. The donor label of this sample is uncertain. CDR3 DNA sequence: TGTGCCAGTCGGGTCCCGACCGGGGAGCTGTTTTTT. Encoded protein: CASRVPTGELFF.